The 5 T cell receptor beta chains reported below all come from one sample, sequenced in a study of T cell repertoires in cytomegalovirus infection (dated by TCRdb to about 2019). This sample was sequenced with an Illumina HiSeq 1500. TCRdb reprocessing: public reads trimmed at Q25 with fastp, clones called with MiXCR, in-frame beta chains kept. All rows with the same CDR3 protein become a single entry with the most common DNA and genes. In all, the sample holds 270,000 or so distinct CDR3 sequences, and 17% of those were seen once. The ten largest clones capture more than 45% of the sample. Sequencing was carried out using CD8+ T cells from PBMCs. These receptors all stem from a human donor in good health (CMV status not recorded). Some clones in this sample may be carry-over from other donors' samples.

This clonotype was counted only a few times. The chain has TRBV4-1 and TRBJ1-2; 11 positions match TRBD1. Trimming took 0 bases from V and 5 from J; bases not matched to a gene: 8. The CDR3 is 17 residues long. Germline CDR1 reads MGHRA; CDR2 reads YSYEKL. The CDR3 region has the DNA TGCGCCAGCAGCCAAGATTGGGGACAGGGGGAGTCATATGGCTACACCTTC. It codes for CASSQDWGQGESYGYTF.

This clonotype was counted a few times. The chain carries TRBV2 and TRBJ2-7, with 8 bases aligning to TRBD2. Trimming took 3 bases from V and 1 from J; bases not matched to a gene: 5. The CDR3 is 15 amino acids. The germline V gene encodes CDR1 SNHLY and CDR2 FYNNEI. CDR3 sequence reads: CASSDVSGGSYEQYF. DNA for the CDR3: TGTGCCAGCAGTGACGTAAGCGGGGGTTCCTACGAGCAGTACTTC.

The V and J genes are TRBV5-1 and TRBJ2-1; D remains ambiguous. V gave up 2 bases and J gave up 10 bases, with 22 bases separating them. The germline CDR1 and CDR2 sequences are SGHRS and YFSETQ. The CDR3 has 16 residues. CDR3 nucleotide sequence: TGCGCCAGCAGCTTTTTTCCAGCCGACTCCTACGGGGAGCAGTTCTTC. Protein sequence: CASSFFPADSYGEQFF.

A note on this clonotype: Since a much larger clone is just one base distant, this may be a read error. The rearrangement uses TRBV7-2 and TRBJ2-3, with 9 nucleotides matching TRBD2. The CDR3 length is 16 residues. Trimming took 4 bases from V and 0 from J; bases not matched to a gene: 5. Germline values: CDR1 SGHTA, CDR2 FQGNSA. CDR3 DNA: TGTGCCAGCAGCTGGGGGACTAGCTCCAGCACAGATACGCAGTATTTT. Translated: CASSWGTSSSTDTQYF. Full variable domain (outside the CDR3, taken from reference TRBV7-2 and TRBJ2-3): GAGVSQSPSNKVTEKGKDVELRCDPISGHTALYWYRQSLGQGLEFLIYFQGNSAPDKSGLPSDRFSAERTGGSVSTLTIQRTQQEDSAVYLCASSWGTSSSTDTQYFGPGTRLTVL.

In its sample, this clonotype was seen many times. The genes are TRBV12-5 and TRBJ1-2; possibly TRBD1 for D (5 bases). Trimming took off 5 bases at V and 3 bases at J, with 19 bases between the two ends. The V gene's germline CDR1 is LGHNT and CDR2 FRNRAP. The CDR3 contains 16 residues. The CDR3 sequence is CASGPRDSKDDYGYTF. CDR3 nucleotides: TGTGCTAGTGGTCCCCGAGACAGCAAGGATGACTATGGCTACACCTTC. The entire variable domain, with the rest obtained from reference TRBV12-5 and TRBJ1-2, is as follows: DARVTQTPRHKVTEMGQEVTMRCQPILGHNTVFWYRQTMMQGLELLAYFRNRAPLDDSGMPKDRFSAEMPDATLATLKIQPSEPRDSAVYFCASGPRDSKDDYGYTFGSGTRLTVV.